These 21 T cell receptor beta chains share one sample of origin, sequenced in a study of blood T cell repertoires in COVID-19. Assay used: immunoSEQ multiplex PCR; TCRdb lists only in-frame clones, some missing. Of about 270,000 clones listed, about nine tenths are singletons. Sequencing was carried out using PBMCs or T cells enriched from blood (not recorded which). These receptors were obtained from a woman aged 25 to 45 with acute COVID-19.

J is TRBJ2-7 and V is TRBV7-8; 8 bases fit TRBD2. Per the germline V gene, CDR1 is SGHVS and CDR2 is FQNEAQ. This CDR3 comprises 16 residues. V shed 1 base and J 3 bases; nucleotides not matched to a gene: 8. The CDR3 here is CASSLGLSGTSYEQYF. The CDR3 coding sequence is TGTGCCAGCAGCTTAGGGTTGTCCGGGACTAGCTACGAGCAGTACTTC.

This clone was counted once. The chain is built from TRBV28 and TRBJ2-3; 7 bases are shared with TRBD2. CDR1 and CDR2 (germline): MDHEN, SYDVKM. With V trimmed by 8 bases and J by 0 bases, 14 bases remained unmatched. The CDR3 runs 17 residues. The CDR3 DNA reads TGTGCCAGCCTTCCCGCGGGAGACCCTTATAGCACAGATACGCAGTATTTT. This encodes CASLPAGDPYSTDTQYF.

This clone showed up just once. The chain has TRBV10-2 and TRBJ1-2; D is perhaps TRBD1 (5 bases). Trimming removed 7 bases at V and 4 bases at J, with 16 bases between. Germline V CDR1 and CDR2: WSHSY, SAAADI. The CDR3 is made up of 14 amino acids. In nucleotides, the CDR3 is TGCGCCAGCAAAATGGACACCCTTATCTATGGCTACACCTTC. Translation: CASKMDTLIYGYTF.

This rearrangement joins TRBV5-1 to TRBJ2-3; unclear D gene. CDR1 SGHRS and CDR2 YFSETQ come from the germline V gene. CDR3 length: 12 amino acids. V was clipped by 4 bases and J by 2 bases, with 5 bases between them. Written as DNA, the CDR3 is TGCGCCAGCAGCGTTCACACAGATACGCAGTATTTT. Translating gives CASSVHTDTQYF.

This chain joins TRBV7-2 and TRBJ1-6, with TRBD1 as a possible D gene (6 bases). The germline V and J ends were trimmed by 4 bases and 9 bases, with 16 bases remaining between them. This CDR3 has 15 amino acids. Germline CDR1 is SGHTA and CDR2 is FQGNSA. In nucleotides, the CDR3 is TGTGCCAGCAGCTCACGACAGGTTGAGATTTCACCCCTCCACTTT. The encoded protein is CASSSRQVEISPLHF.

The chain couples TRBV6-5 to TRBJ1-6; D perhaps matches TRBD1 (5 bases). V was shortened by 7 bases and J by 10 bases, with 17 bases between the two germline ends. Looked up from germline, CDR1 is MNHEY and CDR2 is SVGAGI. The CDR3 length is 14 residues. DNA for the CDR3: TGTGCCAGCACCCCGGGGGGGTCCGGCTCACCCCTCCACTTT. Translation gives CASTPGGSGSPLHF.

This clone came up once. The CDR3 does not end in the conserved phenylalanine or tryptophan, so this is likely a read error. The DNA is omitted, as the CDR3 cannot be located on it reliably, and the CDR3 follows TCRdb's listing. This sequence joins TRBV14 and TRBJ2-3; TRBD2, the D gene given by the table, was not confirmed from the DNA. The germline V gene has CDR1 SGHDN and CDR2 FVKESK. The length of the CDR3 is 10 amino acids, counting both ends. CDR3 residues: CASSLSRRSL.

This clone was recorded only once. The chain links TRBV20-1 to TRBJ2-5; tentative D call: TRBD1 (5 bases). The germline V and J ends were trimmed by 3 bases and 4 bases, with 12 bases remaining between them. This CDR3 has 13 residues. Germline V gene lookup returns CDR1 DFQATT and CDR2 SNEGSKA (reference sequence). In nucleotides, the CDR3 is TGCAGTGCTAGTTGGTCAGGGTCAGAGACCCAGTACTTC. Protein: CSASWSGSETQYF.

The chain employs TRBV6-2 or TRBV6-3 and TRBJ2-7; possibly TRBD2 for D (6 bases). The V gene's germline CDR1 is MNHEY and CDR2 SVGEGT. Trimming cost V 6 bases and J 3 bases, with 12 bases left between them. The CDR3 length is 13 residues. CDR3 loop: CASSIAEVYEQYF. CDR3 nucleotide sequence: TGTGCCAGCAGCATAGCGGAAGTCTACGAGCAGTACTTC.

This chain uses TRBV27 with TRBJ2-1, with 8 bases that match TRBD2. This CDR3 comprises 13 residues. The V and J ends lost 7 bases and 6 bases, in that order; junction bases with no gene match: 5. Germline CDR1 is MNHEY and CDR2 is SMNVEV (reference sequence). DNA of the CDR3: TGTGCCAGCACCCCAGCGGGAGTCAATGAGCAGTTCTTC. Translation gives CASTPAGVNEQFF.

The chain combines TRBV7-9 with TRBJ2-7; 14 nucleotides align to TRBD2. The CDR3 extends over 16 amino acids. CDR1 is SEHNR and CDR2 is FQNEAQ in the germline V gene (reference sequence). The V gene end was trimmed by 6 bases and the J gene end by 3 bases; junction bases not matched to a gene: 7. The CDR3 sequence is CASRDGTSGRGYEQYF. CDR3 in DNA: TGTGCCAGCAGGGACGGGACTAGCGGGAGAGGCTACGAGCAGTACTTC.

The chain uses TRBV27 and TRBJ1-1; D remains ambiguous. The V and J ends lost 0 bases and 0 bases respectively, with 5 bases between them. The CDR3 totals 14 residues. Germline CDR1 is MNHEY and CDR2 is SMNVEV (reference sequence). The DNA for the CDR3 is TGTGCCAGCAGTTTATCAGAGGTGAACACTGAAGCTTTCTTT. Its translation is CASSLSEVNTEAFF.

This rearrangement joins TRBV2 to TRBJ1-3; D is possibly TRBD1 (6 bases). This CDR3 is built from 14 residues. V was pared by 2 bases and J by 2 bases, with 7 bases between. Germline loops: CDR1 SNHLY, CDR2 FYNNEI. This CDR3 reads CASSERDTGNTIYF. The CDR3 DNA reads TGTGCCAGCAGTGAAAGGGACACTGGAAACACCATATATTTT.

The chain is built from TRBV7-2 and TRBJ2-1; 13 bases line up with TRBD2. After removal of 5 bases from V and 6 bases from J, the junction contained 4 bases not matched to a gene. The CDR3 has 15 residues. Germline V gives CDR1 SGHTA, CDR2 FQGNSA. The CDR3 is CASSPLAGGPNEQFF. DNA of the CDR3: TGTGCCAGCAGCCCACTAGCGGGAGGGCCCAATGAGCAGTTCTTC.

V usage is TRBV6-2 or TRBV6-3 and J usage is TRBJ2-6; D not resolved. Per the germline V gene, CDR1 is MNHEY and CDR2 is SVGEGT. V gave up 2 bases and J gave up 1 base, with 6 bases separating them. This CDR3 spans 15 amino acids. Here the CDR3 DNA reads TGTGCCAGCAGTTACGCACAGTCTGGGGCCAACGTCCTGACTTTC. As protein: CASSYAQSGANVLTF.

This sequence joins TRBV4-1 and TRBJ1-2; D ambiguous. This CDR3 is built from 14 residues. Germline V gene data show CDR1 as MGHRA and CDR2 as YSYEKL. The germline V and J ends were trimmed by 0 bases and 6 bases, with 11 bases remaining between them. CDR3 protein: CASSQEAVPDGYTF. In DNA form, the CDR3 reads TGCGCCAGCAGCCAAGAGGCGGTTCCAGATGGCTACACCTTC.

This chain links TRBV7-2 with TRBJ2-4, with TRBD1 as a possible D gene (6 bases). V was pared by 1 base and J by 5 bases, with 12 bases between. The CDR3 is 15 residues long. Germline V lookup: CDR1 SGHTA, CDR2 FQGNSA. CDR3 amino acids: CASSLGPQGQNIQYF. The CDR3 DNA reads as TGTGCCAGCAGCTTAGGGCCACAGGGTCAAAACATTCAGTACTTC.

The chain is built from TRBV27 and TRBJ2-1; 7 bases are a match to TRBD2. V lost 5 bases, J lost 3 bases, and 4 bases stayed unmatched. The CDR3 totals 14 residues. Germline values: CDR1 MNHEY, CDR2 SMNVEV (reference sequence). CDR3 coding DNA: TGTGCCAGCAGTCCAGGGACTAACTACAATGAGCAGTTCTTC. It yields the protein CASSPGTNYNEQFF.

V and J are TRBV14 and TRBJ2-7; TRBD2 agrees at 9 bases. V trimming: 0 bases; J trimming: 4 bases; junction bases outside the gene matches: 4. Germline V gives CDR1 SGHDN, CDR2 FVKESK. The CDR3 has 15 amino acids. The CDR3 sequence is CASSQELAGVYEQYF. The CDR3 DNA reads TGTGCCAGCAGCCAAGAATTAGCGGGAGTTTACGAGCAGTACTTC.

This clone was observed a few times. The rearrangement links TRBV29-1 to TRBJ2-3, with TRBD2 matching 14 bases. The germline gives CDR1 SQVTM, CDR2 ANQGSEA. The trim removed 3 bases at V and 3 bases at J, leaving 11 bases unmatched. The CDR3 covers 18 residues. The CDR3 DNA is TGCAGCGTTGATGGACTAGCGGGAGGTCTAAGAGGGACAGATACGCAGTATTTT. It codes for CSVDGLAGGLRGTDTQYF.

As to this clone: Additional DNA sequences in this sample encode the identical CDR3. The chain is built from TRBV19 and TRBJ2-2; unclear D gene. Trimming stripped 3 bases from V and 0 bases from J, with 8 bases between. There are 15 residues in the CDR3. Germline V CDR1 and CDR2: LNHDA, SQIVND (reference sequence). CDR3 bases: TGTGCCAGTAGTATGCGGAGTCCGAACACCGGGGAGCTGTTTTTT. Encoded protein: CASSMRSPNTGELFF.